The count of the clone carrying this TCR beta chain is one. Its target is not known. This entry is derived from a study of T cell responses to AZD1222 COVID-19 vaccine. Germline lookup yields CDR1 SGHDN and CDR2 FVKESK. The CDR3 is 15 residues long. V gave up 5 bases and J gave up 9 bases; unmatched junction bases: 14. Whole-study results and caveats: Repertoires were obtained solely post-peak T cell response. Only 5 or 6 individuals given AZD1222 were seropositive at baseline. A rise in Spike-specific TCR breadth and depth followed two AZD1222 doses.

Only in-frame clones appear in the TCRdb table, and some are missing; sequencing was by immunoSEQ multiplex PCR. The sample records nearly 110,000 clones, 80% to 95% being singletons. The TCR originated in an adult who received the AZD1222 COVID-19 vaccine. V and J are TRBV14 and TRBJ2-7; TRBD2 agrees at 9 bases. The sample consisted of peripheral blood, taken 28 days after the second AZD1222 dose. The CDR3 region has the DNA TGTGCCAGCAGCTTCGAGCTAGCGGGATTTAAAGGGCAGTACTTC. Its protein product is CASSFELAGFKGQYF.